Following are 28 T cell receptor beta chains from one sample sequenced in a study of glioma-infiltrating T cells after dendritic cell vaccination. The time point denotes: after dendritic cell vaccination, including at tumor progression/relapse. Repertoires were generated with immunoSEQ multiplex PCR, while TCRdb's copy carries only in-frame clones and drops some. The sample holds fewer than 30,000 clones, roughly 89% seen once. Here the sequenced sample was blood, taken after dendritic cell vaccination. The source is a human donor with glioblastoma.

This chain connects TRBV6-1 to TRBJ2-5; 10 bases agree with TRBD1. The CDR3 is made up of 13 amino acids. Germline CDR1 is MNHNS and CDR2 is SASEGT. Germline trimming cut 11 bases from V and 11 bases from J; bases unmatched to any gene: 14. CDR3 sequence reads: CARGGQGEYGQYF. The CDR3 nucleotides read TGTGCCCGCGGAGGACAGGGGGAATACGGGCAGTACTTC.

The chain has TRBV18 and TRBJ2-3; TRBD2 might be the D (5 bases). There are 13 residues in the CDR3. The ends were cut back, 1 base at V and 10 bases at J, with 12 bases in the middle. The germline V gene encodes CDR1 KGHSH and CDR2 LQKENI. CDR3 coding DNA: TGTGCCAGCTCACCACTCCTAGCCGGTTCGCAGTATTTT. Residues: CASSPLLAGSQYF.

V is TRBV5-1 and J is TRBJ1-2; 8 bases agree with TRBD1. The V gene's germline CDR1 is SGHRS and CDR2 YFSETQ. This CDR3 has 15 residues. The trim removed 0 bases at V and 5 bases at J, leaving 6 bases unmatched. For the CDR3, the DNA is TGCGCCAGCAGCTTGGATACAGGGGGTCGATATGGCTACACCTTC. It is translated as CASSLDTGGRYGYTF. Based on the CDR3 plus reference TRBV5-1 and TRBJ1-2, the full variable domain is KAGVTQTPRYLIKTRGQQVTLSCSPISGHRSVSWYQQTPGQGLQFLFEYFSETQRNKGNFPGRFSGRQFSNSRSEMNVSTLELGDSALYLCASSLDTGGRYGYTFGSGTRLTVV.

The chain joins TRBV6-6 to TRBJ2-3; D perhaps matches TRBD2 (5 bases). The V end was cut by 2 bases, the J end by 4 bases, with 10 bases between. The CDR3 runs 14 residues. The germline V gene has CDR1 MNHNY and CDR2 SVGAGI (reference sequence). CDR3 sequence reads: CASSYLAGPDTQYF. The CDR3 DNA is TGTGCCAGCAGTTACCTGGCGGGCCCAGATACGCAGTATTTT.

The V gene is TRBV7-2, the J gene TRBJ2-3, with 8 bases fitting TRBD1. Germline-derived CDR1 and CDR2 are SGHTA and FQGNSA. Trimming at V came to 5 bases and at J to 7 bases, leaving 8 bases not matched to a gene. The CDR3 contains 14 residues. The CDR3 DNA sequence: TGTGCCAGCAGCCAAGGACAGGGACCATATACGCAGTATTTT. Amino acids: CASSQGQGPYTQYF.

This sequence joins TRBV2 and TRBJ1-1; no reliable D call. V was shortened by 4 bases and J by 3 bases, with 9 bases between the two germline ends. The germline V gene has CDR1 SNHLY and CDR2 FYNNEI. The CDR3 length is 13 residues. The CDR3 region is CASSVSVDTEAFF. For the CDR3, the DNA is TGTGCCAGCAGTGTATCGGTGGACACTGAAGCTTTCTTT.

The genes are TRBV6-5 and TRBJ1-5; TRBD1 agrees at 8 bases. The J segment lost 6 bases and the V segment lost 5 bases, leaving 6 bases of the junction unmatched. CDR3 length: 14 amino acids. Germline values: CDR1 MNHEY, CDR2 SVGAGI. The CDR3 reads CASSPSQGAQPQHF. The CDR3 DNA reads TGTGCCAGCAGTCCCTCTCAGGGGGCTCAGCCCCAGCATTTT.

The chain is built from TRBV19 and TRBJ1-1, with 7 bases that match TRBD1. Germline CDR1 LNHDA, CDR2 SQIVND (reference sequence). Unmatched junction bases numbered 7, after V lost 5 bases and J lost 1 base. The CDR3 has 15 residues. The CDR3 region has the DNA TGTGCCAGTAGTTTAAGGGGGACAGAGAACACTGAAGCTTTCTTT. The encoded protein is CASSLRGTENTEAFF. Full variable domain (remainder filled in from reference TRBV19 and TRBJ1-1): DGGITQSPKYLFRKEGQNVTLSCEQNLNHDAMYWYRQDPGQGLRLIYYSQIVNDFQKGDIAEGYSVSREKKESFPLTVTSAQKNPTAFYLCASSLRGTENTEAFFGQGTRLTVV.

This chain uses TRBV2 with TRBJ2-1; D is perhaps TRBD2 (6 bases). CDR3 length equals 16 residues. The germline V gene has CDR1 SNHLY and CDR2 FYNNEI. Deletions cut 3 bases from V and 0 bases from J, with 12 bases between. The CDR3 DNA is TGTGCCAGCAGTGATCGGGGGAGTGTCTCCTACAATGAGCAGTTCTTC. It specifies CASSDRGSVSYNEQFF.

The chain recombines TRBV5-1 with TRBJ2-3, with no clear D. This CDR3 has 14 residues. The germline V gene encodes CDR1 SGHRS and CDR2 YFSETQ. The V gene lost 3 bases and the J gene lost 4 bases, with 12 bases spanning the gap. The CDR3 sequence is CASSSAESADTQYF. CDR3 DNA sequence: TGCGCCAGCAGCTCCGCGGAGTCGGCAGATACGCAGTATTTT.

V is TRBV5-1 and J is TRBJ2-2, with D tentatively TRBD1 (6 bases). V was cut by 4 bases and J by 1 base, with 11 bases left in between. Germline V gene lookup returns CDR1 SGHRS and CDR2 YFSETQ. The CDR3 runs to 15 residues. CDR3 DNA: TGCGCCAGCAGCCCGGGACACGGGAACACCGGGGAGCTGTTTTTT. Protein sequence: CASSPGHGNTGELFF.

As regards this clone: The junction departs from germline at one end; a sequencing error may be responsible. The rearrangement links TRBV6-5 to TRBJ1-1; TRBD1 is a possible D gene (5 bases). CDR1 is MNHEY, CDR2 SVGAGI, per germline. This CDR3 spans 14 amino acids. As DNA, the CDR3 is TGTGCCAGCAGTTATGGGGCGGGAAGCACTAAAGCTTTCTTT. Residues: CASSYGAGSTKAFF.

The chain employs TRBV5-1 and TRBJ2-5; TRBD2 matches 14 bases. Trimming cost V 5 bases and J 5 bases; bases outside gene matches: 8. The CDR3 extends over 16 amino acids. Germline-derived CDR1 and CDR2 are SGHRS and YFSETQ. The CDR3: CASRVTGTSGGETQYF. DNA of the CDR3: TGCGCCAGCAGGGTAACCGGGACTAGCGGGGGTGAGACCCAGTACTTC.

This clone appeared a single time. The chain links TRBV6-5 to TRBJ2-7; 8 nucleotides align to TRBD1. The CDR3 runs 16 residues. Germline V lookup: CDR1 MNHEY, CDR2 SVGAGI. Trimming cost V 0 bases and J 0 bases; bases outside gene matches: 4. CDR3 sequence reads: CASSYSGQALSYEQYF. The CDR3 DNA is TGTGCCAGCAGTTACTCGGGACAGGCCCTCTCCTACGAGCAGTACTTC.

The CDR3 DNA sequence: TGTGCCAGCAGTGATCAGGTTTTTAAGAGCTCCTACGAGCAGTACTTC. Translation: CASSDQVFKSSYEQYF. This chain joins TRBV2 and TRBJ2-7; no reliable D call. Germline CDR1 and CDR2: SNHLY and FYNNEI. The CDR3 is 16 amino acids. Trimming pared 3 bases from V and 0 bases from J, leaving 15 bases between.

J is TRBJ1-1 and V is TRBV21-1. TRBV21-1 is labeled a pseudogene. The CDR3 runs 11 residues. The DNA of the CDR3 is TGTGCCAGCAGCCCTAAATGTGAAGCTTTCTTT. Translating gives CASSPKCEAFF.

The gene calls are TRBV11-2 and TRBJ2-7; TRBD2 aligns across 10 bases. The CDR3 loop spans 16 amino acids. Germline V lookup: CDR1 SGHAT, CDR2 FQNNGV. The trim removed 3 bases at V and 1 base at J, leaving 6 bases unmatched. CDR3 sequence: CASSFASGGRSYEQYF. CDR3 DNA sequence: TGTGCCAGCAGCTTTGCTAGCGGGGGTAGATCCTACGAGCAGTACTTC.

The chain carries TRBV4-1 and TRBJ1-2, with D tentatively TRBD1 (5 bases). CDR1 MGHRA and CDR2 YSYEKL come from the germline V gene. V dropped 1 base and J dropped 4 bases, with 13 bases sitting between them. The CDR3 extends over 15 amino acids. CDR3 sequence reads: CASSQAGTGFYGYTF. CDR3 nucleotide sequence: TGCGCCAGCAGCCAAGCAGGGACTGGATTCTATGGCTACACCTTC.

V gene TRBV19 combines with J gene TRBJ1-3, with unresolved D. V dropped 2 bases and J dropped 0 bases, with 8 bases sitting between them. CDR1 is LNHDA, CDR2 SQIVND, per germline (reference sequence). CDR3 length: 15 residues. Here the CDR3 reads CASSISRGSGNTIYF. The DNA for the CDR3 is TGTGCCAGTAGTATATCCCGGGGCTCTGGAAACACCATATATTTT.

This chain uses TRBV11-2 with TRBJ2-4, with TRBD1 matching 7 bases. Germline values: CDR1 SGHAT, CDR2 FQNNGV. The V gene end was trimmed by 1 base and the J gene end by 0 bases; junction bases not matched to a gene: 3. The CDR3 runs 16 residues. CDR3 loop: CASSLVTGEAKNIQYF. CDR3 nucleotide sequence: TGTGCCAGCAGCTTAGTCACAGGGGAAGCCAAAAACATTCAGTACTTC. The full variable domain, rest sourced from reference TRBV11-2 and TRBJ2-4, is EAGVAQSPRYKIIEKRQSVAFWCNPISGHATLYWYQQILGQGPKLLIQFQNNGVVDDSQLPKDRFSAERLKGVDSTLKIQPAKLEDSAVYLCASSLVTGEAKNIQYFGAGTRLSVL.

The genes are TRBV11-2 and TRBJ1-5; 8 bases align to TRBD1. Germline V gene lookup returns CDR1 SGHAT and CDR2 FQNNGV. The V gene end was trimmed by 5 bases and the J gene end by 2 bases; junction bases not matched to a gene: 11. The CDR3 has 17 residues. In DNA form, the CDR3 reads TGTGCCAGCAGCATGGTCCTGCAGGGGGCAGGCAATCAGCCCCAGCATTTT. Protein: CASSMVLQGAGNQPQHF.

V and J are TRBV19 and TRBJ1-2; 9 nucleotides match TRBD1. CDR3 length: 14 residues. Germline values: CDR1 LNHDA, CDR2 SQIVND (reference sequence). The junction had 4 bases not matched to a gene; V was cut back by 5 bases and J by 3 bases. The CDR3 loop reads CASSAQGAHYGYTF. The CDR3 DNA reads TGTGCCAGTAGTGCACAGGGGGCTCACTATGGCTACACCTTC.

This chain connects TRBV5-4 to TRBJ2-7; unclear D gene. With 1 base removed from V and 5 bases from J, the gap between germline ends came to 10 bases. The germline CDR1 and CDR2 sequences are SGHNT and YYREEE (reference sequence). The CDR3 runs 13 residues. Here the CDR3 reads CASSLPGSDEQYF. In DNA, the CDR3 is TGTGCCAGCAGCTTGCCCGGGTCCGACGAGCAGTACTTC.

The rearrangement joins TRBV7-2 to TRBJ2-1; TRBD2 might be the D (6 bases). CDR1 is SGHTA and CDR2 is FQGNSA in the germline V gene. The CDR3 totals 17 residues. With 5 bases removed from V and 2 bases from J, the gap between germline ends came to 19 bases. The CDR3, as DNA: TGTGCCAGCAGCCCGGGGGTAGGGGCACCAACCTACAATGAGCAGTTCTTC. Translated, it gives CASSPGVGAPTYNEQFF.

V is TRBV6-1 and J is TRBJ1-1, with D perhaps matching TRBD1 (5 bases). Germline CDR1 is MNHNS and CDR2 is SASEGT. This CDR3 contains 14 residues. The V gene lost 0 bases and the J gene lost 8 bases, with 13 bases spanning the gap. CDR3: CASSEALQGWEAFF. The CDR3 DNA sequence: TGTGCCAGCAGTGAAGCGCTTCAGGGATGGGAAGCTTTCTTT.

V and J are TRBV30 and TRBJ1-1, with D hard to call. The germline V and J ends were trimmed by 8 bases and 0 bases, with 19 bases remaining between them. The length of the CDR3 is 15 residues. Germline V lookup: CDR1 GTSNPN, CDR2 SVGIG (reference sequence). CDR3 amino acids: CAADIALLMNTEAFF. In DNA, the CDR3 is TGTGCCGCTGACATTGCCTTACTCATGAACACTGAAGCTTTCTTT.

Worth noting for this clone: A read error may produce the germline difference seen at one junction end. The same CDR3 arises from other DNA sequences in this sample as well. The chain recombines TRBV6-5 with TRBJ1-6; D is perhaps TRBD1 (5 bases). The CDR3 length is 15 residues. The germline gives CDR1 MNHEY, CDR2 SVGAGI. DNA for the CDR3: TGTGCCAGCAGTTACGAGAAGGGGATAAATTCCCCCCTCCACTTT. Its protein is CASSYEKGINSPLHF.

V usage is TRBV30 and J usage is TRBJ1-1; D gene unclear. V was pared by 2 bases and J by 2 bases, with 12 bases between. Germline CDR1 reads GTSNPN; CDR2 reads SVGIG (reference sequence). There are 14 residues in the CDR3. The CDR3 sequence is CAWSPPRVNTEAFF. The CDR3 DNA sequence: TGTGCCTGGAGTCCTCCCCGGGTCAACACTGAAGCTTTCTTT.